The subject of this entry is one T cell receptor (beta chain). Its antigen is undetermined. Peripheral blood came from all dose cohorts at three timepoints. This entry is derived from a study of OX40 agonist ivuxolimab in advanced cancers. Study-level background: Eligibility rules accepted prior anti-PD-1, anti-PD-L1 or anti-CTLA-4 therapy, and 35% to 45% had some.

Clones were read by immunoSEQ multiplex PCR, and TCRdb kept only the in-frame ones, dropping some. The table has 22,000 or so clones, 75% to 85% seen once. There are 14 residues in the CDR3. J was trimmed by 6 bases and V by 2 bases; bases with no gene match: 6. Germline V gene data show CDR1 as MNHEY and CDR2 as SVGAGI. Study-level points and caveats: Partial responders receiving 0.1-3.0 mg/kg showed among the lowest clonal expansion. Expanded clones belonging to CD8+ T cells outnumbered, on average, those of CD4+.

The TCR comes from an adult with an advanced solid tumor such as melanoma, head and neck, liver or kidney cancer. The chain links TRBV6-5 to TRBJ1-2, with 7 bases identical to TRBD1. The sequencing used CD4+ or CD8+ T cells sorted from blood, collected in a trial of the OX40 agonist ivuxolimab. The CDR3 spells CASSYKGARNGYTF. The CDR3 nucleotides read TGTGCCAGCAGTTACAAGGGGGCGAGGAATGGCTACACCTTC.